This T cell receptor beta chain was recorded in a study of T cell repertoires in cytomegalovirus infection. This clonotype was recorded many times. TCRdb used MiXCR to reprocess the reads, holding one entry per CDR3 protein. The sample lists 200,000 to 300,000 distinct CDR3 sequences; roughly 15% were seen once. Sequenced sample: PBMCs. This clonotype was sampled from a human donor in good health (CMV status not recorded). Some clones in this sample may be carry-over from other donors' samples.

CDR3 loop: CASRGTEATHEQFF. CDR3 coding DNA: TGTGCCAGCAGGGGGACGGAGGCCACCCATGAGCAGTTCTTC. The chain uses TRBV2 and TRBJ2-1; possibly TRBD1 or TRBD2 for D (5 bases each). Germline CDR1 SNHLY, CDR2 FYNNEI. The CDR3 length is 14 residues. V lost 6 bases to trimming and J lost 8 bases, with 17 bases between them.